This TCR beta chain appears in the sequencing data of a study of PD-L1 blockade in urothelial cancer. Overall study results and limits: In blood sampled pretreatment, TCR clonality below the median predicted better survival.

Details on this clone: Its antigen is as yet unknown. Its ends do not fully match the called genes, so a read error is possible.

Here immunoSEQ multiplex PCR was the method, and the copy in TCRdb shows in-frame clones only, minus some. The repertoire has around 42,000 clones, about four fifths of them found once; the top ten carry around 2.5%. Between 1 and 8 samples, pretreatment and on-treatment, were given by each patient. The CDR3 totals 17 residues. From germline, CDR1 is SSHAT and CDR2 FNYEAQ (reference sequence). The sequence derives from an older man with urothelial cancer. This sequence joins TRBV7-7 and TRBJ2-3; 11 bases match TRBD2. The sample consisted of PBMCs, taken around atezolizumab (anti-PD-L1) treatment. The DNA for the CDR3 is TGTGCTAGCAGCTATGGGACTAGCGGAGTAAGGGTGGATACGCAGTATTTT. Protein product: CASSYGTSGVRVDTQYF.